The rows below give T cell receptor beta chains drawn from one sample of a study of blood T cell repertoires in COVID-19. Sequencing was performed with immunoSEQ multiplex PCR; in TCRdb, only in-frame clones are kept and a portion is missing. The repertoire consists of roughly 200,000 clones, with just under 90% occurring once and the leading ten covering 3.5% to 4%. Material: PBMCs or T cells enriched from blood (not recorded which). The receptors derive from a woman in her 30s with acute COVID-19. Each CDR3 is given with its conserved first and last residue. A D gene is named only where the DNA matches it firmly. Expanded clones get a size class; other rows say once, few or many, or leave the size out.

>TRBV5-1|once|TRBD1|TRBJ2-5
CASSFTGAHQETQYF
TGCGCCAGCAGCTTTACAGGGGCCCACCAAGAGACCCAGTACTTC
>TRBV19|once|TRBD1|TRBJ1-2
CASSQGTGDLTNYGYTF
TGTGCCAGTAGCCAGGGAACAGGGGACCTTACTAACTATGGCTACACCTTC
>TRBV9|many|NA|TRBJ1-1
CASSVDPDKNTEAFF
TGTGCCAGCAGCGTAGATCCGGACAAGAACACTGAAGCTTTCTTT
>TRBV5-1|NA|NA|TRBJ1-1
CASSLASGNTEAFF
TGCGCCAGCAGCTTGGCCTCGGGGAACACTGAAGCTTTCTTT
>TRBV30|NA|TRBD1|TRBJ1-4
CAWRATGTGGPNEKLFF
TGTGCCTGGAGGGCAACCGGGACAGGGGGCCCTAATGAAAAACTGTTTTTT
>TRBV7-2|NA|NA|TRBJ1-2
CASSLWDQGSYGYTF
TGTGCCAGCAGCTTATGGGACCAGGGGAGCTATGGCTACACCTTC
>TRBV28|once|TRBD1|TRBJ1-2
CASSTEFLTGGGGYTF
TGTGCCAGCAGTACAGAATTCCTGACAGGGGGAGGTGGCTACACCTTC
>TRBV7-8|NA|TRBD1|TRBJ1-5
CASSSEGGGQPQHF
TGTGCCAGCAGCTCTGAAGGGGGCGGTCAGCCCCAGCATTTT
>TRBV21-1|NA|NA|TRBJ2-7
CASSSSRKGSYEQYF
TGTGCCAGCAGCTCCAGCCGGAAGGGGTCCTACGAGCAGTACTTC
>TRBV2|NA|NA|TRBJ1-2
CASRDFYGYTF
TGTGCCAGCAGGGACTTCTATGGCTACACCTTC
>TRBV29-1|NA|NA|TRBJ1-1
CSGRTATEAFF
TGCAGCGGTCGGACAGCCACTGAAGCTTTCTTT
>TRBV19|NA|TRBD1|TRBJ1-1
CASTLGQSNTEAFF
TGTGCCAGTACCCTGGGACAGTCGAACACTGAAGCTTTCTTT
>TRBV24-1|NA|TRBD1|TRBJ2-1
CATSDRDSEQFF
TGTGCCACCAGTGACCGGGACAGTGAGCAGTTCTTC
>TRBV29-1|NA|NA|TRBJ2-7
CSVETGSYEQYF
TGCAGCGTGGAGACAGGCTCTTACGAGCAGTACTTC
>TRBV7-9|NA|NA|TRBJ1-5
CASSFPTVRSSNQPQHF
TGTGCCAGCAGCTTTCCGACAGTCCGGAGTAGCAATCAGCCCCAGCATTTT
>TRBV2|NA|NA|TRBJ1-1
CASSAQGTNTEAFF
TGTGCCAGCAGTGCACAGGGTACGAACACTGAAGCTTTCTTT
>TRBV5-1|NA|TRBD2|TRBJ2-2
CASSFALAGYTGELFF
TGCGCCAGCAGCTTCGCTCTAGCGGGGTACACCGGGGAGCTGTTTTTT
>TRBV30|NA|TRBD1|TRBJ1-6
CAWTGTGSQLYNSPLHF
TGTGCCTGGACCGGGACAGGGTCACAACTCTATAATTCACCCCTCCACTTT
>TRBV29-1|NA|NA|TRBJ1-1
CSVVRGGEAFF
TGCAGCGTTGTTAGGGGTGGGGAAGCTTTCTTT
>TRBV5-4|NA|TRBD2|TRBJ2-7
CASSAQRGTYEQYF
TGTGCCAGCAGCGCTCAGCGGGGGACCTACGAGCAGTACTTC
>TRBV6-2/TRBV6-3|NA|NA|TRBJ1-1
CASSYLIVSEAFF
TGTGCCAGCAGTTACCTGATAGTCTCTGAAGCTTTCTTT
>TRBV11-2|NA|TRBD1|TRBJ2-7
CASSLDQGTARYEQYF
TGTGCCAGCAGCTTAGACCAGGGGACAGCCCGTTACGAGCAGTACTTC
>TRBV12-3/TRBV12-4|NA|TRBD1|TRBJ1-6
CASRGTGVSPLHF
TGTGCCAGCAGGGGGACAGGGGTTTCACCCCTCCACTTT
>TRBV5-1|few|NA|TRBJ1-6
CASSLVQGVNSPLHF
TGCGCCAGCAGCTTGGTACAGGGAGTTAATTCACCCCTCCACTTT
>TRBV30|NA|NA|TRBJ2-7
CAWSSGKIKTYEQYF
TGTGCCTGGAGCTCAGGGAAGATTAAGACCTACGAGCAGTACTTC
>TRBV4-1|NA|TRBD1|TRBJ2-7
CASSQVGTGKNEQYF
TGCGCCAGCAGCCAAGTTGGGACAGGGAAGAACGAGCAGTACTTC
>TRBV18|NA|NA|TRBJ1-3
CASSPPSGGVRNTIYF
TGTGCCAGCTCACCACCGTCCGGAGGAGTAAGAAACACCATATATTTT
>TRBV3-1/TRBV3-2|NA|NA|TRBJ1-4
CASSQVTGLNEKLFF
TGTGCCAGCAGCCAAGTTACAGGCCTTAATGAAAAACTGTTTTTT
>TRBV7-2|once|NA|TRBJ1-2
CASSIVAEWLVYTF
TGTGCCAGCAGCATAGTGGCTGAATGGTTGGTCTACACCTTC
>TRBV6-6|NA|NA|TRBJ2-3
CASSYSRYSTDTQYF
TGTGCCAGCAGTTACTCCCGGTATAGCACAGATACGCAGTATTTT
>TRBV7-9|NA|TRBD1|TRBJ2-3
CASSHPAGRGTTDTQYF
TGTGCCAGCAGCCACCCGGCTGGCAGGGGGACCACAGATACGCAGTATTTT
>TRBV9|NA|TRBD1|TRBJ1-4
CASSPKTGTGGAWANEKLFF
TGTGCCAGCAGCCCAAAAACCGGGACAGGGGGCGCGTGGGCTAATGAAAAACTGTTTTTT